Listed here are 15 T cell receptor beta chains from one sample, sequenced in a study of beta chain features in type 1 diabetes. Study-wide findings and caveats: Type 1 diabetes patients had moderately but significantly shorter TCRB CDR3s in all four CD4+ subsets.

These receptors have no identified antigens. Investigators reverse transcribed all isolated RNA, so they sequenced expressed TCRB transcripts. Sequencing was performed with immunoSEQ multiplex PCR; in TCRdb, only in-frame clones are kept and a portion is missing. The sample includes about 650,000 clones, roughly 12% of them seen just once. The sequenced material came from naive CD4+ T cells from blood. The receptors come from a man younger than 45 with type 1 diabetes.

This clone was recorded a few times. The chain has TRBV7-2 and TRBJ1-2; D gene ambiguous. V lost 1 base, J lost 2 bases, and 5 bases lay in between. This CDR3 is built from 13 residues. Germline lookup yields CDR1 SGHTA and CDR2 FQGNSA. The CDR3 DNA sequence: TGTGCCAGCAGCTTAGATTTCAACTATGGCTACACCTTC. It yields the protein CASSLDFNYGYTF.

The table lists this clone with a few counts. The rearrangement uses TRBV10-2 and TRBJ1-2; a weak D match, TRBD1 (5 bases). CDR3 size: 14 residues. V was shortened by 3 bases and J by 4 bases, with 12 bases between the two germline ends. Looked up from germline, CDR1 is WSHSY and CDR2 is SAAADI. The CDR3: CASSDVRGAYGYTF. The CDR3 nucleotides are TGCGCCAGCAGTGATGTAAGAGGGGCCTATGGCTACACCTTC.

This clone was counted a few times. J is TRBJ1-5 and V is TRBV18; D may be TRBD1 (5 bases). This CDR3 comprises 13 residues. Germline CDR1 is KGHSH and CDR2 is LQKENI. V gave up 6 bases and J gave up 2 bases, with 8 bases separating them. The CDR3 sequence: CASSSGRNQPQHF. CDR3 DNA: TGTGCCAGCTCGTCAGGGCGCAATCAGCCCCAGCATTTT.

This clone was found a few times. The chain recombines TRBV30 with TRBJ2-3, with 8 bases lining up with TRBD2. There are 16 residues in the CDR3. V lost 2 bases to trimming and J lost 10 bases; unmatched junction nucleotides: 17. CDR1 and CDR2 from the germline V gene are GTSNPN and SVGIG (reference sequence). The CDR3 is CAWSTTGGPGFRPQYF. The CDR3 region has the DNA TGTGCCTGGAGTACGACGGGGGGGCCAGGTTTTCGGCCGCAGTATTTT.

The chain uses TRBV25-1 and TRBJ2-5, with a tentative D call TRBD2 (6 bases). V lost 3 bases and J lost 1, with 15 bases in between. The CDR3 consists of 16 residues. Germline V lookup: CDR1 MGHDK, CDR2 SYGVNS. The CDR3 reads CASSERGVDSQETQYF. CDR3 nucleotides: TGTGCCAGCAGTGAGCGCGGGGTGGACTCCCAAGAGACCCAGTACTTC.

This clone has just a few counts. The V and J genes are TRBV7-9 and TRBJ2-1; 8 nucleotides align to TRBD1. J gave up 2 bases and V 6 bases, and 3 bases lay outside the gene matches. The germline gives CDR1 SEHNR, CDR2 FQNEAQ (reference sequence). The CDR3 length is 14 residues. CDR3: CASSRQGTYNEQFF. The CDR3 bases are TGTGCCAGCAGTAGACAGGGGACCTACAATGAGCAGTTCTTC. Based on the CDR3 plus reference TRBV7-9 and TRBJ2-1, the full variable domain is DTGVSQNPRHKITKRGQNVTFRCDPISEHNRLYWYRQTLGQGPEFLTYFQNEAQLEKSRLLSDRFSAERPKGSFSTLEIQRTEQGDSAMYLCASSRQGTYNEQFFGPGTRLTVL.

This clone was found a few times. The J gene is TRBJ2-1, the V gene TRBV5-1; 11 bases map to TRBD2. Germline V gives CDR1 SGHRS, CDR2 YFSETQ. With V trimmed by 4 bases and J by 4 bases, 4 bases remained unmatched. The CDR3 runs to 15 residues. CDR3 sequence: CASSAGLAGYNEQFF. CDR3 bases: TGCGCCAGCAGCGCCGGACTAGCGGGTTACAATGAGCAGTTCTTC.

The rearrangement joins TRBV19 to TRBJ1-1, with D possibly matching TRBD1 (5 bases). Germline CDR1 is LNHDA and CDR2 is SQIVND (reference sequence). V lost 5 bases and J 0 bases, leaving 16 bases between the germline ends. There are 16 residues in the CDR3. The CDR3 DNA reads TGTGCCAGTAGTTTGGACCAGGGAGTAGTGAACACTGAAGCTTTCTTT. Its protein product is CASSLDQGVVNTEAFF.

The V call is TRBV5-6, the J call TRBJ2-1; no reliable D call. The CDR3 totals 11 residues. The V and J ends lost 7 bases and 2 bases respectively, with 4 bases between them. Germline-derived CDR1 and CDR2 are SGHDT and YYEEEE. CDR3 loop: CASHTYNEQFF. CDR3 sequence (DNA): TGTGCCAGCCATACCTACAATGAGCAGTTCTTC.

This clone came up a few times. The chain uses TRBV7-2 and TRBJ2-3; maybe TRBD2 (5 bases). This CDR3 is built from 15 residues. Per the germline V gene, CDR1 is SGHTA and CDR2 is FQGNSA. The V end was cut by 6 bases, the J end by 5 bases, with 18 bases between. The chain's CDR3 is CASRPGLSRGDTQYF. Here the CDR3 DNA reads TGTGCCAGCAGACCCGGACTGAGTAGAGGAGATACGCAGTATTTT.

On this clone: The junction and the germline gene differ at one end; a read error may be behind it. The genes are TRBV7-7 and TRBJ2-5; weak D call: TRBD2 (6 bases). The CDR3 totals 14 residues. Germline V gene data show CDR1 as SSHAT and CDR2 as FNYEAQ (reference sequence). As DNA, the CDR3 is TGTGCTAGCAGCTTAGAGATTAGCGGAGAGACCCAGTACTTC. As protein: CASSLEISGETQYF.

This clone was observed a few times. This chain joins TRBV7-3 and TRBJ2-3, with D unresolved. CDR1 is SGHTA and CDR2 is FQGTGA in the germline V gene. The CDR3 consists of 14 residues. V was shortened by 0 bases and J by 2 bases, with 6 bases between the two germline ends. Here the CDR3 DNA reads TGTGCCAGCAGCTTAACAGGCGTCACAGATACGCAGTATTTT. Amino acid sequence: CASSLTGVTDTQYF.

The rearrangement uses TRBV7-2 and TRBJ2-3; 8 positions match TRBD2. Germline V gene data show CDR1 as SGHTA and CDR2 as FQGNSA. The CDR3 spans 16 residues. Losses at the gene ends were 5 bases for V and 2 bases for J; bases not matched to a gene: 9. CDR3 sequence (DNA): TGTGCCAGCAGCCCCCCCGGGACTAGTTCCACAGATACGCAGTATTTT. As protein: CASSPPGTSSTDTQYF.

This clone showed up just a few times. The chain combines TRBV7-2 with TRBJ2-1, with TRBD2 matching over 14 bases. The ends lost 7 bases at V and 9 bases at J; junction bases unmatched: 8. The CDR3 totals 15 residues. Per germline, CDR1 SGHTA and CDR2 FQGNSA. CDR3 amino acids: CASTGLAGDLVEQFF. In DNA form, the CDR3 reads TGTGCCAGCACGGGACTAGCGGGGGACCTCGTTGAGCAGTTCTTC.

The gene calls are TRBV4-2 and TRBJ2-7, with 7 nucleotides matching TRBD1. Losses at the gene ends were 5 bases for V and 3 bases for J; bases not matched to a gene: 4. The CDR3 is made up of 13 amino acids. Germline CDR1 and CDR2: LGHNA and YNFKEQ. The CDR3 is CASSTGQYYEQYF. The CDR3 nucleotides are TGTGCCAGCAGCACGGGACAGTACTACGAGCAGTACTTC.